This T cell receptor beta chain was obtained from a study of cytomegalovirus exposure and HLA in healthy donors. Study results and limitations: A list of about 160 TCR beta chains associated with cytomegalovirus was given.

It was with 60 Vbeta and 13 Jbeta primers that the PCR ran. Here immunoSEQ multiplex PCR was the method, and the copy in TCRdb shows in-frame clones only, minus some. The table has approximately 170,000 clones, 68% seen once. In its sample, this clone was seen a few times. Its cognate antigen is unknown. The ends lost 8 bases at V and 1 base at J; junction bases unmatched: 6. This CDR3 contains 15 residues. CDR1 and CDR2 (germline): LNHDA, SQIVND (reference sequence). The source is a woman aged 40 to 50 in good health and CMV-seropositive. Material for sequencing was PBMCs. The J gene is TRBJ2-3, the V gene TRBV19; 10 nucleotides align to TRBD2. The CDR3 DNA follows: TGTGCCAGTCGACCCGGGACTAGCGGCACAGATACGCAGTATTTT. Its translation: CASRPGTSGTDTQYF.